This T cell receptor (beta chain) comes out of a study of blood T cell repertoires in COVID-19. The CDR3 is 16 residues long. The V end lost 3 bases, the J end lost 5 bases, and 20 bases lay between the germline ends. In germline, CDR1 is MGHRA, CDR2 YSYEKL. Sequencing was performed with immunoSEQ multiplex PCR; in TCRdb, only in-frame clones are kept and a portion is missing. The table includes over 120,000 clones, more than 75% detected once. This clone was seen a handful of times. This TCR was recovered from a woman in her seventies with COVID-19, enrolled during active disease. V and J are TRBV4-1 and TRBJ2-7; D uncertain. The material sequenced was peripheral blood. The CDR3 region is CASSQSPPTNSDEQYF. DNA of the CDR3: TGCGCCAGCAGCCAGAGCCCGCCGACAAATTCCGACGAGCAGTACTTC.